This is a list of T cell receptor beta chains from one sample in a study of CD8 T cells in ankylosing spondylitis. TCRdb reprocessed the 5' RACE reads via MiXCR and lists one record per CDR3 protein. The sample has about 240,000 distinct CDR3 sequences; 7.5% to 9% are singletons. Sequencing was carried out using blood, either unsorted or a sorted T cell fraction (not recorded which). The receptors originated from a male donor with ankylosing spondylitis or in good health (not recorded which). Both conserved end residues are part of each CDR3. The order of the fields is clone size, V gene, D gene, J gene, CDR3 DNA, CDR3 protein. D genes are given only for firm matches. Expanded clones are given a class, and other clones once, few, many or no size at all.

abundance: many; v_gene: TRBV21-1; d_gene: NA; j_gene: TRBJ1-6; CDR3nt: TGTGCCAGCAGCAATCGGGAGGATCAGACCTATAATTCACCCCTCCACTTT; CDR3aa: CASSNREDQTYNSPLHF
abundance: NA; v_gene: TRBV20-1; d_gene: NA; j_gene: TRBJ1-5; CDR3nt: TGCAGTGCTAGAGGTATGGTGGAGGGAAGGGGCCAGCCCCAGCATTTT; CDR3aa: CSARGMVEGRGQPQHF
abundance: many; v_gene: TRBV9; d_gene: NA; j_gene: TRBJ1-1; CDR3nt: TGTGCCAGCAGCGTAAAGTGGGACACTGAAGCTTTCTTT; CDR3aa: CASSVKWDTEAFF
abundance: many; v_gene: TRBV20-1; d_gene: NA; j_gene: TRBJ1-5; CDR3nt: TGCAGTGCTGGGGCCCGGGACGGCAATCAGCCCCAGCATTTT; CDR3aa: CSAGARDGNQPQHF
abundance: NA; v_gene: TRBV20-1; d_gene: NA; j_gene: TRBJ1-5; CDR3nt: TGCAGTGCTGGGGGGTCCGGCCGCAATCAGCCCCAGCATTTT; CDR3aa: CSAGGSGRNQPQHF
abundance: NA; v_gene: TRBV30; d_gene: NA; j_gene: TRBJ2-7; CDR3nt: TGTGCCTGGAGTGTAAACCAGGGATACGAGCAGTACTTC; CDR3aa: CAWSVNQGYEQYF
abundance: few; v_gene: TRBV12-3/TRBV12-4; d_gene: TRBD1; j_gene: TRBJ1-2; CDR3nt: TGTGCCAGCAGGACCCTACAGGGGGACTATGGCTACACCTTC; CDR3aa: CASRTLQGDYGYTF
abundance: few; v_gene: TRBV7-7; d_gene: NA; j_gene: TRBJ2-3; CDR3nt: TGTGCTAGCAGCTTCGGAGGGCTAGGAGATACGCAGTATTTT; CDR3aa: CASSFGGLGDTQYF
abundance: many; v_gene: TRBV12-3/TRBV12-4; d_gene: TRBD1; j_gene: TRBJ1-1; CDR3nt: TGTGCCAGCAGTCGCGGGACAGGATACACTGAAGCTTTCTTT; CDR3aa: CASSRGTGYTEAFF
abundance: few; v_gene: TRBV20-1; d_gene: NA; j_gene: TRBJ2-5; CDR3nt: TGCAGTGCTAGAGAGGACCCAGGGGCCCAGTACTTC; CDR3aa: CSAREDPGAQYF